A single sample is the source of the 9 T cell receptor beta chains below, sequenced in a study of blood T cell repertoires in COVID-19. Sequenced by immunoSEQ multiplex PCR; TCRdb stores in-frame clones only, minus some. Of 150,000 to 200,000 clones listed, approximately 82% are singletons. The specimen was PBMCs or T cells enriched from blood (not recorded which). The receptors originated from a man between 50 and 59 years old who had recovered from COVID-19.

J is TRBJ1-6 and V is TRBV14; possibly TRBD1 for D (5 bases). V shed 1 base and J shed 4 bases, with 11 bases lying between them. Germline assignment: CDR1 SGHDN and CDR2 FVKESK. This CDR3 is built from 16 residues. CDR3 in DNA: TGTGCCAGCAGCCAAGCAGGGATCATTTATAATTCACCCCTCCACTTT. Translated: CASSQAGIIYNSPLHF. The whole variable domain, remainder taken from reference TRBV14 and TRBJ1-6, is EAGVTQFPSHSVIEKGQTVTLRCDPISGHDNLYWYRRVMGKEIKFLLHFVKESKQDESGMPNNRFLAERTGGTYSTLKVQPAELEDSGVYFCASSQAGIIYNSPLHFGNGTRLTVT.

CDR3 DNA: TGCAGCGTGTCCCTCGCAGGTCCCGGGGAGCTGTTTTTT. Protein product: CSVSLAGPGELFF. This chain links TRBV29-1 with TRBJ2-2; D is ambiguous. CDR1 SQVTM and CDR2 ANQGSEA come from the germline V gene. V was pared by 6 bases and J by 6 bases, with 14 bases between. CDR3 size: 13 residues.

The rearrangement joins TRBV4-1 to TRBJ2-2, with 10 bases identical to TRBD1. Germline CDR1 MGHRA, CDR2 YSYEKL. The CDR3 length is 17 residues. The V and J ends lost 4 bases and 4 bases, in that order; junction bases with no gene match: 9. The CDR3 here is CASSRLPGQGFTGELFF. CDR3 in DNA: TGCGCCAGCAGCCGACTCCCGGGACAGGGGTTCACCGGGGAGCTGTTTTTT.

V is TRBV24-1 and J is TRBJ2-4; TRBD1 is a possible D gene (6 bases). Germline CDR1 and CDR2: KGHDR and SFDVKD. Trimming removed 1 base from V and 5 bases from J, with 14 bases in between. CDR3 length: 16 amino acids. In nucleotides, the CDR3 is TGTGCCACCAGTGATTTCCAGGTGGGGGCGGAAAACATTCAGTACTTC. This sequence encodes CATSDFQVGAENIQYF.

The chain combines TRBV30 with TRBJ2-1; possible D gene TRBD2, 5 bases. The CDR3 length is 13 residues. With 4 bases removed from V and 8 bases from J, the gap between germline ends came to 15 bases. Germline V lookup: CDR1 GTSNPN, CDR2 SVGIG (reference sequence). Written as DNA, the CDR3 is TGTGCCTGGACTACCGGCCCGGACTATGAGCAGTTCTTC. Its translation: CAWTTGPDYEQFF.

This rearrangement joins TRBV6-4 to TRBJ2-6; D gene uncertain. CDR3 length: 14 residues. V was cut by 6 bases and J by 2 bases, with 8 bases left in between. Germline loops: CDR1 MRHNA, CDR2 SNTAGT. The CDR3 region has the DNA TGTGCCAGCAGGCCCTCGGCTGGGGCCAACGTCCTGACTTTC. This gives the protein CASRPSAGANVLTF.

The chain joins TRBV19 to TRBJ1-4; TRBD1 matches 9 bases. Germline V gives CDR1 LNHDA, CDR2 SQIVND (reference sequence). The junction had 11 bases not matched to a gene; V was cut back by 5 bases and J by 4 bases. This CDR3 has 17 residues. The CDR3 reads CASSAPGQGRLNEKLFF. The CDR3 bases are TGTGCCAGTAGTGCCCCGGGACAGGGCCGACTTAATGAAAAACTGTTTTTT. Drawing the rest from reference TRBV19 and TRBJ1-4, the complete variable domain is DGGITQSPKYLFRKEGQNVTLSCEQNLNHDAMYWYRQDPGQGLRLIYYSQIVNDFQKGDIAEGYSVSREKKESFPLTVTSAQKNPTAFYLCASSAPGQGRLNEKLFFGSGTQLSVL.

V usage is TRBV30 and J usage is TRBJ1-2; a possible D gene is TRBD1 (5 bases). There are 13 residues in the CDR3. Germline V gene lookup returns CDR1 GTSNPN and CDR2 SVGIG (reference sequence). Trimming left V 2 bases short and J 5 bases short, with 12 bases between. In nucleotides, the CDR3 is TGTGCCTGGAGTCCACAGGAAGGGTATGGCTACACCTTC. Protein sequence: CAWSPQEGYGYTF.

V is TRBV9 and J is TRBJ2-1; D may be TRBD2 (6 bases). This CDR3 contains 16 residues. V lost 0 bases to trimming and J lost 7 bases, with 17 bases between them. CDR1 is SGDLS and CDR2 is YYNGEE in the germline V gene. CDR3 sequence (DNA): TGTGCCAGCAGCGTAGTTCGGGGAGCTAGCGTAAATGAGCAGTTCTTC. Translated, it gives CASSVVRGASVNEQFF.